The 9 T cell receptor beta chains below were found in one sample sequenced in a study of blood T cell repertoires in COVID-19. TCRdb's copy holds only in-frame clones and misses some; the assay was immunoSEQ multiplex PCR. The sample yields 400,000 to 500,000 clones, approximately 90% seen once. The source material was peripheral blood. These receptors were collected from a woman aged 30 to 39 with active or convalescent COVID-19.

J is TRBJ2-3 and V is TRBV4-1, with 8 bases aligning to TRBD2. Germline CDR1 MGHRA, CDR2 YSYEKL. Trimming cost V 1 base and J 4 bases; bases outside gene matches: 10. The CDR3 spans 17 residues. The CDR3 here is CASSQVPAGADPDTQYF. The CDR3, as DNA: TGCGCCAGCAGCCAAGTCCCAGCGGGGGCAGACCCAGATACGCAGTATTTT.

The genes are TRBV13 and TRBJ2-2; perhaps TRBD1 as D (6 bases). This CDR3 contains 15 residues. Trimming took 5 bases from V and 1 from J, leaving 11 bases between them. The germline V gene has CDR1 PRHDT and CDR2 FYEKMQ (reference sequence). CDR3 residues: CASSRTEGNTGELFF. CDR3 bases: TGTGCCAGCAGCCGGACAGAGGGGAACACCGGGGAGCTGTTTTTT. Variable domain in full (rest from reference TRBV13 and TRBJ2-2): AAGVIQSPRHLIKEKRETATLKCYPIPRHDTVYWYQQGPGQDPQFLISFYEKMQSDKGSIPDRFSAQQFSDYHSELNMSSLELGDSALYFCASSRTEGNTGELFFGEGSRLTVL.

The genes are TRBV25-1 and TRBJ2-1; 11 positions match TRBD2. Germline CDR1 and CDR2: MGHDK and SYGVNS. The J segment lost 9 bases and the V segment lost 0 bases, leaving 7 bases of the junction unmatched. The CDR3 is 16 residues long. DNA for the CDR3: TGTGCCAGCAGTGAATATAGCGGGGGGGCCTCGGGTGAGCAGTTCTTC. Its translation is CASSEYSGGASGEQFF.

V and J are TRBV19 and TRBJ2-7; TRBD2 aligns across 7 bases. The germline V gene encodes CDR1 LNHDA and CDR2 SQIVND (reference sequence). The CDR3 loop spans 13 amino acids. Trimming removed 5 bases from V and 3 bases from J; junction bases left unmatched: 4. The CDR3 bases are TGTGCCAGTAGTTTTGGGGAGGGCTACGAGCAGTACTTC. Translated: CASSFGEGYEQYF.

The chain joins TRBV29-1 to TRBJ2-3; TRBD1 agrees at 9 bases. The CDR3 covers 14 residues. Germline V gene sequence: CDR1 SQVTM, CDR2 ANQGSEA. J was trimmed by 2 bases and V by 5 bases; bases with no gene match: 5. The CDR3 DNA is TGCAGCGTTTGGACAGGGGCTTACACAGATACGCAGTATTTT. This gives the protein CSVWTGAYTDTQYF.

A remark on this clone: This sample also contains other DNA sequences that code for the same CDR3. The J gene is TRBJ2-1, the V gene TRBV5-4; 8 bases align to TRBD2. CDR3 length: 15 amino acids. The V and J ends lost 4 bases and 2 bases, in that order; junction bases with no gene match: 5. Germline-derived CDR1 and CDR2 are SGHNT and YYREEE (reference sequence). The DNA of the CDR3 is TGTGCCAGCAGCCCCTCGGGGGGGGCCTACAATGAGCAGTTCTTC. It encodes CASSPSGGAYNEQFF.

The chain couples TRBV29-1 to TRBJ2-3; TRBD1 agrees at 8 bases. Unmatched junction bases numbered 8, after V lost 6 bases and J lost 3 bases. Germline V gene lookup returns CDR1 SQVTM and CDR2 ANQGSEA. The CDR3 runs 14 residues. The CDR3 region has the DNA TGCAGCGTCGCCGGACAGGGAATTACAGATACGCAGTATTTT. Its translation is CSVAGQGITDTQYF.

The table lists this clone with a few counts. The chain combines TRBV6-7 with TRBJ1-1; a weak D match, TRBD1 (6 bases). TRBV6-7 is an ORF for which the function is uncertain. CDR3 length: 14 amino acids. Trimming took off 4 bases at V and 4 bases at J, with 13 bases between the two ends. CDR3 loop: CASSSYRVGTEAFF. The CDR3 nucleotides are TGTGCCAGCAGTTCTTACAGGGTCGGCACTGAAGCTTTCTTT.

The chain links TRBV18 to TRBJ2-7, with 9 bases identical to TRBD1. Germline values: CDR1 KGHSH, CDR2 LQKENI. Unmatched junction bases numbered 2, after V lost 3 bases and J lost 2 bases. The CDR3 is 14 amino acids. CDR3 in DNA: TGTGCCAGCTCACCCGGGACAGGGACCTACGAGCAGTACTTC. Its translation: CASSPGTGTYEQYF.